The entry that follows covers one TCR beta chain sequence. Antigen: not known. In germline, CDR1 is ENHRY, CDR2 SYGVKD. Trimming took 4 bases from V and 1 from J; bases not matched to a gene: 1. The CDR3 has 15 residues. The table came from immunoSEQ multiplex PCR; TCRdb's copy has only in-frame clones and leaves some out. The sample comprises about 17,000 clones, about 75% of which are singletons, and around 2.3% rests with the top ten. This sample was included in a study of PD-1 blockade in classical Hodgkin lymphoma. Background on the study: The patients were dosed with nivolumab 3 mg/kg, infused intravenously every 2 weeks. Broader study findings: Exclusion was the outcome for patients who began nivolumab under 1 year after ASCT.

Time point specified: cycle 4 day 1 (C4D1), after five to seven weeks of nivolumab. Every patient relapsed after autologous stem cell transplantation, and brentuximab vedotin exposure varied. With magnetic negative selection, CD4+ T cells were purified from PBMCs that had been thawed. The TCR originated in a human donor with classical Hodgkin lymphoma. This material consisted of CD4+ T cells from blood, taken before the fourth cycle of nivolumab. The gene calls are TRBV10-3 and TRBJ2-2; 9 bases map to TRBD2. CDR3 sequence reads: CAISGLAVNTGELFF. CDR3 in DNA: TGTGCCATCAGTGGACTAGCGGTGAACACCGGGGAGCTGTTTTTT.